This passage covers 9 T cell receptor beta chains from one sample sequenced in a study of beta chain features in type 1 diabetes. Study results and caveats: A moderate, significant TCRB CDR3 shortening appeared in type 1 diabetes across four CD4+ subsets.

No antigen is known for these receptors. As every portion of the isolated RNA was reverse transcribed, the sequencing read expressed TCRB transcripts. Only in-frame clones appear in the TCRdb table, and some are missing; sequencing was by immunoSEQ multiplex PCR. The sample includes about 660,000 clones, over 11% of them seen just once. Sequencing input: naive CD4+ T cells from blood. These receptors were collected from a man aged 18 to 29 with type 1 diabetes.

The chain is built from TRBV2 and TRBJ1-1, with TRBD1 identical over 8 bases. Looked up from germline, CDR1 is SNHLY and CDR2 is FYNNEI. There are 14 residues in the CDR3. Trimming removed 6 bases from V and 3 bases from J; junction bases left unmatched: 6. The CDR3 here is CASRQGDYDTEAFF. CDR3 DNA: TGTGCCAGCAGACAGGGGGATTATGACACTGAAGCTTTCTTT.

V usage is TRBV30 and J usage is TRBJ2-2; 9 bases are shared with TRBD1. Germline loops: CDR1 GTSNPN, CDR2 SVGIG (reference sequence). Losses at the gene ends were 0 bases for V and 3 bases for J; bases not matched to a gene: 8. CDR3 size: 17 residues. CDR3 in amino acids: CAWSVGHGTGYTGELFF. The CDR3 DNA reads as TGTGCCTGGAGTGTAGGCCACGGGACAGGGTACACCGGGGAGCTGTTTTTT. Combining the CDR3 with reference TRBV30 and TRBJ2-2 gives the whole variable domain SQTIHQWPATLVQPVGSPLSLECTVEGTSNPNLYWYRQAAGRGLQLLFYSVGIGQISSEVPQNLSASRPQDRQFILSSKKLLLSDSGFYLCAWSVGHGTGYTGELFFGEGSRLTVL.

The gene calls are TRBV27 and TRBJ2-3; D may correspond to TRBD1 or TRBD2 (6 bases each). Germline CDR1 is MNHEY and CDR2 is SMNVEV (reference sequence). The ends were cut back, 6 bases at V and 0 bases at J, with 19 bases in the middle. The CDR3 length is 17 residues. CDR3 in DNA: TGTGCCAGCAGCCTTATCCTCCCGGGGGCCAGCACAGATACGCAGTATTTT. This translates into CASSLILPGASTDTQYF.

This clone showed up just a few times. CDR3 amino acids: CSVEAGMNTEAFF. The CDR3 bases are TGCAGCGTTGAGGCAGGCATGAACACTGAAGCTTTCTTT. The chain combines TRBV29-1 with TRBJ1-1; D remains ambiguous. The CDR3 is made up of 13 amino acids. CDR1 SQVTM and CDR2 ANQGSEA come from the germline V gene. Trimming removed 3 bases from V and 0 bases from J, with 8 bases in between.

The chain links TRBV4-1 to TRBJ2-2; possible D gene TRBD1, 6 bases. The V end lost 3 bases, the J end lost 4 bases, and 12 bases lay between the germline ends. This CDR3 is 15 amino acids long. The germline CDR1 and CDR2 sequences are MGHRA and YSYEKL. The CDR3 reads CASSHPQGITGELFF. CDR3 DNA: TGCGCCAGCAGCCATCCCCAGGGGATCACCGGGGAGCTGTTTTTT.

This clone was detected a few times. The chain is built from TRBV28 and TRBJ2-5; D possibly matches TRBD1 or TRBD2 (7 bases each). Trimming pared 3 bases from V and 3 bases from J, leaving 14 bases between. This CDR3 contains 15 residues. Germline V gene data show CDR1 as MDHEN and CDR2 as SYDVKM. The CDR3 loop is CASSLRQGGEETQYF. As DNA, the CDR3 is TGTGCCAGCAGTTTGAGACAGGGAGGGGAAGAGACCCAGTACTTC.

J is TRBJ2-3 and V is TRBV5-1; TRBD1 matches at 8 bases. V lost 0 bases to trimming and J lost 6 bases; unmatched junction nucleotides: 6. Per the germline V gene, CDR1 is SGHRS and CDR2 is YFSETQ. This CDR3 contains 15 residues. The CDR3 DNA is TGCGCCAGCAGCTTGGCGACAGGGGCGCGGGATACGCAGTATTTT. Amino acid sequence: CASSLATGARDTQYF.

This clone was observed a handful of times. The V call is TRBV27, the J call TRBJ1-5; D unresolved. With 2 bases removed from V and 1 base from J, the gap between germline ends came to 12 bases. This CDR3 comprises 16 residues. Germline V gene sequence: CDR1 MNHEY, CDR2 SMNVEV (reference sequence). CDR3 sequence reads: CASSLMGTASNQPQHF. The CDR3 DNA reads as TGTGCCAGCAGTTTAATGGGAACAGCCAGCAATCAGCCCCAGCATTTT.

This clone was found a few times. This rearrangement joins TRBV7-2 to TRBJ2-7, with D possibly matching TRBD1 (5 bases). Looked up from germline, CDR1 is SGHTA and CDR2 is FQGNSA. The CDR3 consists of 11 residues. The V and J ends lost 5 bases and 6 bases respectively, with 8 bases between them. The CDR3 spells CASSLQAEQYF. The CDR3 nucleotides are TGTGCCAGCAGCCTACAGGCCGAGCAGTACTTC.